A single sample is the source of the 19 T cell receptor beta chains below, sequenced in a study of blood T cell repertoires in COVID-19. This table comes from immunoSEQ multiplex PCR, and its TCRdb copy is limited to in-frame clones, with some not included. The table lists 210,000 or so clones, 87% of them singletons. Sequenced material: PBMCs or T cells enriched from blood (not recorded which). Receptors originate from a man younger than 45 who had recovered from COVID-19.

This rearrangement joins TRBV19 to TRBJ1-5, with D possibly TRBD1 on 5 matching bases. The length of the CDR3 is 15 residues. Germline values: CDR1 LNHDA, CDR2 SQIVND (reference sequence). Trimming stripped 7 bases from V and 2 bases from J, with 15 bases between. The DNA of the CDR3 is TGTGCCAGTACCTCCCCGGGGGGAGGCAATCAGCCCCAGCATTTT. Protein: CASTSPGGGNQPQHF. Complete variable domain (other parts from reference TRBV19 and TRBJ1-5): DGGITQSPKYLFRKEGQNVTLSCEQNLNHDAMYWYRQDPGQGLRLIYYSQIVNDFQKGDIAEGYSVSREKKESFPLTVTSAQKNPTAFYLCASTSPGGGNQPQHFGDGTRLSIL.

The V gene is TRBV5-1, the J gene TRBJ2-3; TRBD1 matches 11 bases. After removal of 3 bases from V and 6 bases from J, the junction contained 9 bases not matched to a gene. Germline CDR1 is SGHRS and CDR2 is YFSETQ. The CDR3 is 16 residues long. This chain's CDR3 is CASSSNLGTGGDTQYF. The CDR3 bases are TGCGCCAGCAGCTCGAACCTAGGGACAGGGGGGGATACGCAGTATTTT.

The V and J genes are TRBV19 and TRBJ1-4, with no clear D. The germline V and J ends were trimmed by 1 base and 7 bases, with 13 bases remaining between them. From germline, CDR1 is LNHDA and CDR2 SQIVND (reference sequence). This CDR3 comprises 15 residues. CDR3 coding DNA: TGTGCCAGTAGTATAGGTGTCGGAGGACCTGAAAAACTGTTTTTT. Translated: CASSIGVGGPEKLFF.

CDR3 DNA sequence: TGTGCCAGCCGAAGGGGTACAGGGACCTACGAGCAGTACTTC. This sequence encodes CASRRGTGTYEQYF. The rearrangement uses TRBV28 and TRBJ2-7; D possibly corresponds to TRBD1 (6 bases). The germline V gene encodes CDR1 MDHEN and CDR2 SYDVKM. Trimming took off 8 bases at V and 2 bases at J, with 16 bases between the two ends. The CDR3 runs to 14 residues.

This rearrangement joins TRBV15 to TRBJ1-1; no reliable D call. Germline-derived CDR1 and CDR2 are LNHNV and YYDKDF (reference sequence). CDR3 size: 17 residues. V lost 11 bases and J 1 base, leaving 26 bases between the germline ends. The CDR3 DNA sequence: TGTGCCCTCCCTTTAGAGGGAGATACCCCCGAGAACACTGAAGCTTTCTTT. This sequence encodes CALPLEGDTPENTEAFF.

The sample holds one count of this clone. The rearrangement links TRBV18 to TRBJ1-5, with D perhaps TRBD1 (5 bases). In germline, CDR1 is KGHSH, CDR2 LQKENI. CDR3 length: 16 amino acids. V lost 6 bases, J lost 7 bases, and 22 bases lay in between. CDR3 region: CASSPEVGAGKQPQHF. In nucleotides, the CDR3 is TGTGCCAGCTCCCCCGAGGTAGGGGCGGGGAAGCAGCCCCAGCATTTT.

The chain joins TRBV19 to TRBJ1-5, with unresolved D. V lost 6 bases and J 5 bases, leaving 14 bases between the germline ends. The CDR3 totals 14 residues. Germline lookup yields CDR1 LNHDA and CDR2 SQIVND (reference sequence). CDR3 loop: CASRSRKWDQPQHF. The CDR3 DNA reads as TGTGCCAGTAGGTCTAGGAAATGGGATCAGCCCCAGCATTTT.

This clone was seen a few times. The J gene is TRBJ1-1, the V gene TRBV29-1, with D uncertain. Trimming left V 1 base short and J 3 bases short, with 6 bases between. From germline, CDR1 is SQVTM and CDR2 ANQGSEA. The length of the CDR3 is 12 residues. The CDR3 DNA follows: TGCAGCGTTGAAGTGCGGGACACTGAAGCTTTCTTT. Translated: CSVEVRDTEAFF.

V gene TRBV11-2 combines with J gene TRBJ1-1; TRBD1 might be the D (6 bases). V lost 4 bases to trimming and J lost 5 bases, with 11 bases between them. Germline CDR1 SGHAT, CDR2 FQNNGV. This CDR3 spans 13 amino acids. DNA for the CDR3: TGTGCCAGCAGCTATAACAGGGATACTGAAGCTTTCTTT. Its translation: CASSYNRDTEAFF.

This chain uses TRBV9 with TRBJ1-2, with D hard to call. Germline lookup yields CDR1 SGDLS and CDR2 YYNGEE. Deletions cut 5 bases from V and 6 bases from J, with 11 bases between. CDR3 length: 12 residues. CDR3: CASRGGFNGYTF. CDR3 nucleotides: TGTGCCAGCAGAGGAGGGTTTAATGGCTACACCTTC. Full variable domain (outside the CDR3, taken from reference TRBV9 and TRBJ1-2): DSGVTQTPKHLITATGQRVTLRCSPRSGDLSVYWYQQSLDQGLQFLIQYYNGEERAKGNILERFSAQQFPDLHSELNLSSLELGDSALYFCASRGGFNGYTFGSGTRLTVV.

V and J are TRBV9 and TRBJ1-5; TRBD1 might be the D (5 bases). V shed 0 bases and J shed 3 bases, with 7 bases lying between them. The CDR3 length is 14 residues. Germline V lookup: CDR1 SGDLS, CDR2 YYNGEE. The CDR3 sequence is CASSVGGDNQPQHF. Here the CDR3 DNA reads TGTGCCAGCAGCGTAGGGGGGGACAATCAGCCCCAGCATTTT.

This clone was observed a few times. Germline is not matched at one junction end, which may reflect a read error. The CDR3 sequence is CASSLDTVELFF. CDR3 sequence (DNA): TGTGCCAGCAGCTTAGACACCGTGGAGCTGTTTTTT. This chain joins TRBV7-3 and TRBJ2-2, with D uncertain. The CDR3 has 12 amino acids. CDR1 and CDR2 (germline): SGHTA, FQGTGA. Complete variable domain (other parts from reference TRBV7-3 and TRBJ2-2): GAGVSQTPSNKVTEKGKYVELRCDPISGHTALYWYRQSLGQGPEFLIYFQGTGAADDSGLPNDRFFAVRPEGSVSTLKIQRTERGDSAVYLCASSLDTVELFFGEGSRLTVL.

The chain has TRBV5-6 and TRBJ2-3; tentative D call: TRBD2 (6 bases). The germline CDR1 and CDR2 sequences are SGHDT and YYEEEE. The CDR3 is made up of 12 amino acids. V lost 0 bases, J lost 9 bases, and 8 bases lay in between. The CDR3 is CASSLGRGTQYF. The CDR3 DNA sequence: TGTGCCAGCAGCTTGGGGCGGGGAACGCAGTATTTT.

The chain employs TRBV5-1 and TRBJ1-4; D gene unclear. This CDR3 comprises 15 residues. V shed 5 bases and J shed 0 bases, with 11 bases lying between them. Germline V gives CDR1 SGHRS, CDR2 YFSETQ. The CDR3 region has the DNA TGCGCCAGCAGGTTATCAGGTGCAACTAATGAAAAACTGTTTTTT. Its translation: CASRLSGATNEKLFF.

The chain uses TRBV7-8 and TRBJ2-1, with D possibly TRBD2 on 6 matching bases. This CDR3 spans 16 amino acids. V was pared by 1 base and J by 5 bases, with 15 bases between. Germline lookup yields CDR1 SGHVS and CDR2 FQNEAQ. The CDR3 DNA reads TGTGCCAGCAGCTTAGTCAAAGGGACTGGTAACAATGAGCAGTTCTTC. Its translation: CASSLVKGTGNNEQFF.

This chain connects TRBV3-1 (or the pseudogene TRBV3-2) to TRBJ2-5; D uncertain. The CDR3 spans 13 residues. Germline V CDR1 and CDR2: LGHDT, YNNKEL (reference sequence). V lost 3 bases and J 0 bases, leaving 5 bases between the germline ends. CDR3 nucleotides: TGTGCCAGCAGCCAGTTCGACCAAGAGACCCAGTACTTC. It is translated as CASSQFDQETQYF.

The chain has TRBV3-1 (or the pseudogene TRBV3-2) and TRBJ1-4; TRBD1 matches 8 bases. The CDR3 runs to 15 residues. Per the germline V gene, CDR1 is LGHDT and CDR2 is YNNKEL (reference sequence). The ends lost 0 bases at V and 10 bases at J; junction bases unmatched: 7. This CDR3 reads CASSQDLQGGRKLFF. The CDR3 DNA reads TGTGCCAGCAGCCAAGATTTACAGGGGGGCCGAAAACTGTTTTTT.

The genes are TRBV4-1 and TRBJ2-1; 10 positions match TRBD1. The CDR3 covers 16 residues. Germline V gene lookup returns CDR1 MGHRA and CDR2 YSYEKL. With V trimmed by 0 bases and J by 6 bases, 5 bases remained unmatched. Here the CDR3 reads CASSQDWDRGFNEQFF. CDR3 bases: TGCGCCAGCAGCCAAGACTGGGACAGGGGTTTCAATGAGCAGTTCTTC.

Notes on this clone: The same CDR3 can be traced to other DNA sequences in this sample. The chain uses TRBV30 and TRBJ2-7; 8 bases are a match to TRBD1. V shed 4 bases and J 4 bases; nucleotides not matched to a gene: 3. CDR3 length: 12 amino acids. The V gene's germline CDR1 is GTSNPN and CDR2 SVGIG (reference sequence). In DNA, the CDR3 is TGTGCCTGGACAGGGGGCTCTTACGAGCAGTACTTC. Amino acids: CAWTGGSYEQYF.